Shown below are 27 T cell receptor beta chains from a single sample sequenced in a study of cytomegalovirus exposure and HLA in healthy donors. Produced via immunoSEQ multiplex PCR; TCRdb's table is partial and in-frame only. This sample has fewer than 300,000 clones, with 88% found just once. Sequenced: PBMCs. All receptors come from a young woman in good health and CMV-seronegative.

This chain joins TRBV7-3 and TRBJ2-7; weak D call: TRBD1 (7 bases). Per germline, CDR1 SGHTA and CDR2 FQGTGA. The CDR3 consists of 16 residues. V lost 5 bases to trimming and J lost 0 bases, with 17 bases between them. The CDR3 DNA reads TGTGCCAGCAGCGCCGCCGCCAGGGGGGCCTCCTACGAGCAGTACTTC. It codes for CASSAAARGASYEQYF.

The chain couples TRBV28 to TRBJ2-7, with 10 bases that match TRBD2. The length of the CDR3 is 17 residues. Trimming cost V 5 bases and J 3 bases; bases outside gene matches: 13. CDR1 MDHEN and CDR2 SYDVKM come from the germline V gene. The CDR3, as DNA: TGTGCCAGCAGTACACATCTAGCGGGAGCGAACCTCTACGAGCAGTACTTC. Its translation: CASSTHLAGANLYEQYF.

The J gene is TRBJ2-1, the V gene TRBV4-1; perhaps TRBD2 as D (7 bases). Germline V gives CDR1 MGHRA, CDR2 YSYEKL. This CDR3 comprises 17 residues. The V end lost 4 bases, the J end lost 0 bases, and 16 bases lay between the germline ends. This CDR3 reads CASSRYWGGASYNEQFF. The CDR3, as DNA: TGCGCCAGCAGCCGGTATTGGGGGGGCGCCTCCTACAATGAGCAGTTCTTC.

This chain connects TRBV14 to TRBJ2-7; 7 bases are shared with TRBD1. V lost 4 bases to trimming and J lost 1 base; unmatched junction nucleotides: 7. This CDR3 has 15 residues. The germline V gene encodes CDR1 SGHDN and CDR2 FVKESK. CDR3 amino acids: CASSLGPQGSYEQYF. CDR3 nucleotide sequence: TGTGCCAGCAGCCTTGGGCCACAGGGGTCCTACGAGCAGTACTTC.

This chain links TRBV5-4 with TRBJ2-2; the D gene is possibly TRBD2 (6 bases). Germline assignment: CDR1 SGHNT and CDR2 YYREEE (reference sequence). Trimming cost V 8 bases and J 5 bases, with 13 bases left between them. The CDR3 consists of 13 residues. CDR3 sequence reads: CASRLVLTGELFF. The CDR3 DNA reads as TGTGCCAGTCGACTAGTACTGACCGGGGAGCTGTTTTTT.

The V gene is TRBV6-1, the J gene TRBJ1-5, with a weak D call TRBD1 (6 bases). The CDR3 extends over 14 amino acids. V lost 11 bases and J lost 6, with 20 bases in between. CDR1 and CDR2 (germline): MNHNS, SASEGT. The CDR3 region has the DNA TGTGCCGCCCGAGAGGGGGGCGGGGGTCAGCCCCAGCATTTT. This sequence encodes CAAREGGGGQPQHF.

The V and J genes are TRBV27 and TRBJ2-7, with 7 positions matching TRBD2. Losses at the gene ends were 5 bases for V and 0 bases for J; bases not matched to a gene: 13. The germline V gene has CDR1 MNHEY and CDR2 SMNVEV (reference sequence). The CDR3 covers 17 residues. The CDR3 here is CASSLSSGGSISYEQYF. For the CDR3, the DNA is TGTGCCAGCAGTCTTTCCTCGGGAGGTTCCATCTCCTACGAGCAGTACTTC.

The gene calls are TRBV19 and TRBJ1-2; 7 positions agree with TRBD1. CDR3 size: 14 residues. Germline loops: CDR1 LNHDA, CDR2 SQIVND (reference sequence). V gave up 0 bases and J gave up 4 bases; unmatched junction bases: 2. The CDR3 sequence: CASSIEGDSYGYTF. In DNA, the CDR3 is TGTGCCAGTAGTATAGAGGGGGACAGCTATGGCTACACCTTC.

V is TRBV25-1 and J is TRBJ2-3; tentative D call: TRBD1 (6 bases). This CDR3 has 15 amino acids. CDR1 and CDR2 (germline): MGHDK, SYGVNS. V lost 6 bases, J lost 6 bases, and 19 bases lay in between. CDR3 amino acids: CASSSRDIRSDTQYF. The CDR3 nucleotides are TGTGCCAGCAGCTCCAGGGACATCCGGTCGGATACGCAGTATTTT.

This sequence joins TRBV14 and TRBJ2-1; D remains unclear. Trimming took off 3 bases at V and 2 bases at J, with 11 bases between the two ends. This CDR3 region has 15 residues. Per germline, CDR1 SGHDN and CDR2 FVKESK. The CDR3 bases are TGTGCCAGCAGCCATGGCGGCACCCCCTACAATGAGCAGTTCTTC. It translates to CASSHGGTPYNEQFF.

The chain combines TRBV11-2 with TRBJ2-5; TRBD2 matches at 11 bases. The CDR3 spans 17 residues. Germline CDR1 reads SGHAT; CDR2 reads FQNNGV. The V and J ends lost 5 bases and 1 base, in that order; junction bases with no gene match: 9. The CDR3 bases are TGTGCCAGCAGCCCAGCACTAGCGGGAGCTCTCCAAGAGACCCAGTACTTC. The encoded protein is CASSPALAGALQETQYF.

The V gene is TRBV2, the J gene TRBJ1-1, with a tentative D call TRBD1 (5 bases). Germline CDR1 SNHLY, CDR2 FYNNEI. The CDR3 runs 14 residues. Trimming took 5 bases from V and 4 from J, leaving 14 bases between them. As DNA, the CDR3 is TGTGCCAGCAGTTTCTCAGAGCAGGGCACTGAAGCTTTCTTT. It yields the protein CASSFSEQGTEAFF.

This sequence joins TRBV5-4 and TRBJ1-2; no reliable D call. Per the germline V gene, CDR1 is SGHNT and CDR2 is YYREEE (reference sequence). This CDR3 spans 14 amino acids. The ends were cut back, 0 bases at V and 4 bases at J, with 10 bases in the middle. The CDR3 coding sequence is TGTGCCAGCAGCTTGGTTTCAGGCTTCTATGGCTACACCTTC. Amino acids: CASSLVSGFYGYTF.

The chain joins TRBV10-1 to TRBJ2-7; TRBD1 agrees at 7 bases. CDR3 size: 16 residues. In germline, CDR1 is WNHNN, CDR2 SYGVQD (reference sequence). Trimming cost V 3 bases and J 1 base; bases outside gene matches: 9. The CDR3 sequence is CASSEGLGGDSYEQYF. CDR3 sequence (DNA): TGCGCCAGCAGTGAAGGTTTAGGGGGCGATTCCTACGAGCAGTACTTC.

This clone showed up just once. The chain combines TRBV27 with TRBJ2-2; D is uncertain. The length of the CDR3 is 16 residues. The V end was cut by 6 bases, the J end by 3 bases, with 17 bases between. Per germline, CDR1 MNHEY and CDR2 SMNVEV (reference sequence). As DNA, the CDR3 is TGTGCCAGCAGGCTTCTTTCATCGGTCGACACCGGGGAGCTGTTTTTT. This codes for CASRLLSSVDTGELFF.

This rearrangement joins TRBV25-1 to TRBJ2-5; D perhaps matches TRBD2 (5 bases). Trimming left V 6 bases short and J 4 bases short, with 12 bases between. Germline lookup yields CDR1 MGHDK and CDR2 SYGVNS. The CDR3 runs 13 residues. This CDR3 reads CASRERVGETQYF. CDR3 nucleotide sequence: TGTGCCAGCAGGGAGAGGGTGGGAGAGACCCAGTACTTC.

The chain joins TRBV4-3 to TRBJ2-1, with 10 bases fitting TRBD2. The CDR3 has 15 amino acids. The junction had 5 bases not matched to a gene; V was cut back by 5 bases and J by 4 bases. Germline loops: CDR1 LGHNA, CDR2 YSLEER. In DNA form, the CDR3 reads TGCGCCAGCAGCTACGGACTAGCGGTATACAATGAGCAGTTCTTC. It translates to CASSYGLAVYNEQFF.

This clone occurred once. V usage is TRBV6-5 and J usage is TRBJ2-1; D not certain. In germline, CDR1 is MNHEY, CDR2 SVGAGI. V lost 0 bases and J 10 bases, leaving 16 bases between the germline ends. The CDR3 contains 15 residues. The CDR3 nucleotides read TGTGCCAGCAGTTACTCGTTGTCATCCCTGCGGGAGCAGTTCTTC. The encoded protein is CASSYSLSSLREQFF.

In the case of this clone: The germline gene is not matched at one end of the junction; a read error may be the cause. This chain uses TRBV19 with TRBJ1-4, with TRBD1 identical over 7 bases. This CDR3 is 15 amino acids long. The V gene's germline CDR1 is LNHDA and CDR2 SQIVND (reference sequence). CDR3: CASSRTKQGREKLFF. CDR3 in DNA: TGTGCCAGCAGTAGGACAAAACAGGGGCGGGAAAAACTGTTTTTT.

The gene calls are TRBV5-4 and TRBJ2-5, with TRBD1 identical over 9 bases. V trimming: 4 bases; J trimming: 9 bases; junction bases outside the gene matches: 16. The CDR3 consists of 16 residues. Germline V CDR1 and CDR2: SGHNT, YYREEE (reference sequence). The CDR3 DNA is TGTGCCAGCAGCGCTGGACAGGGGCGACTACAAGACGCCCAGTACTTC. Translated: CASSAGQGRLQDAQYF.

The rearrangement joins TRBV15 to TRBJ2-1; 7 bases line up with TRBD2. J was trimmed by 1 base and V by 4 bases; bases with no gene match: 4. This CDR3 is built from 15 residues. Germline V gives CDR1 LNHNV, CDR2 YYDKDF (reference sequence). The CDR3 reads CATSTEAGSYNEQFF. For the CDR3, the DNA is TGTGCCACCAGCACCGAAGCGGGGTCCTACAATGAGCAGTTCTTC. Filled out from reference TRBV15 and TRBJ2-1, the complete variable domain reads DAMVIQNPRYQVTQFGKPVTLSCSQTLNHNVMYWYQQKSSQAPKLLFHYYDKDFNNEADTPDNFQSRRPNTSFCFLDIRSPGLGDTAMYLCATSTEAGSYNEQFFGPGTRLTVL.

This clone was recorded once. The chain uses TRBV19 and TRBJ1-5, with D possibly being TRBD1 (5 bases). This CDR3 has 17 residues. Germline loops: CDR1 LNHDA, CDR2 SQIVND (reference sequence). V gave up 3 bases and J gave up 6 bases, with 21 bases separating them. The CDR3 region has the DNA TGTGCCAGTAGTATCGGTCGGGGACTACCTGGATCTCAGCCCCAGCATTTT. Protein product: CASSIGRGLPGSQPQHF.

This chain links TRBV5-1 with TRBJ1-5; no definite D call. The CDR3 covers 14 residues. Per germline, CDR1 SGHRS and CDR2 YFSETQ. The ends were cut back, 1 base at V and 4 bases at J, with 9 bases in the middle. The chain's CDR3 is CASSLSGGNQPQHF. CDR3 bases: TGCGCCAGCAGCTTGTCGGGAGGGAATCAGCCCCAGCATTTT.

This clone was detected only a few times. This chain connects TRBV5-1 to TRBJ1-2; D is ambiguous. Trimming left V 1 base short and J 2 bases short, with 6 bases between. The CDR3 sequence is 13 residues long. Germline V gives CDR1 SGHRS, CDR2 YFSETQ. CDR3 nucleotides: TGCGCCAGCAGCTTGTCACAGAACTATGGCTACACCTTC. It translates to CASSLSQNYGYTF.

The sample holds a few counts of this clone. The CDR3, as DNA: TGTGCCAGCAGCACCGACTATGGGAGGGAGCTGTTTTTT. This translates into CASSTDYGRELFF. V and J are TRBV6-5 and TRBJ2-2; D might be TRBD2 (5 bases). Germline CDR1 is MNHEY and CDR2 is SVGAGI. The CDR3 runs to 13 residues. Trimming took off 6 bases at V and 9 bases at J, with 14 bases between the two ends.

The chain employs TRBV6-1 and TRBJ2-2; TRBD2 aligns across 8 bases. After removal of 2 bases from V and 3 bases from J, the junction contained 5 bases not matched to a gene. The CDR3 covers 16 residues. The germline V gene has CDR1 MNHNS and CDR2 SASEGT. The CDR3 here is CASSEKREIDTGELFF. CDR3 DNA sequence: TGTGCCAGCAGTGAAAAGCGGGAGATCGACACCGGGGAGCTGTTTTTT.

This clone was counted a single time. The gene calls are TRBV10-2 and TRBJ2-7, with D hard to call. From germline, CDR1 is WSHSY and CDR2 SAAADI. The V and J ends lost 3 bases and 3 bases respectively, with 6 bases between them. This CDR3 region has 12 residues. The CDR3 DNA reads as TGCGCCAGCAGTGATAACGGCTACGAGCAGTACTTC. Amino acid sequence: CASSDNGYEQYF.